The clone carrying this T cell receptor beta chain came up a few times. This entry comes from a study of CD8 T cells in ankylosing spondylitis. MiXCR, applied by TCRdb to the 5' RACE reads, yields one record per CDR3 protein. The table records about 240,000 distinct CDR3 sequences, around 25% of them present only once. V was pared by 3 bases and J by 5 bases, with 7 bases of the junction left unmatched. The CDR3 is 16 amino acids. The germline V gene has CDR1 DFQATT and CDR2 SNEGSKA (reference sequence). The clonotype was recovered from a male donor with ankylosing spondylitis or in good health (not recorded which). This rearrangement joins TRBV20-1 to TRBJ2-3; 14 nucleotides match TRBD2. Input material: blood, either unsorted or a sorted T cell fraction (not recorded which). In nucleotides, the CDR3 is TGCAGTGCTAGCGGACTAGCGGGGGGCCGTAAAGATACGCAGTATTTT. As protein: CSASGLAGGRKDTQYF.